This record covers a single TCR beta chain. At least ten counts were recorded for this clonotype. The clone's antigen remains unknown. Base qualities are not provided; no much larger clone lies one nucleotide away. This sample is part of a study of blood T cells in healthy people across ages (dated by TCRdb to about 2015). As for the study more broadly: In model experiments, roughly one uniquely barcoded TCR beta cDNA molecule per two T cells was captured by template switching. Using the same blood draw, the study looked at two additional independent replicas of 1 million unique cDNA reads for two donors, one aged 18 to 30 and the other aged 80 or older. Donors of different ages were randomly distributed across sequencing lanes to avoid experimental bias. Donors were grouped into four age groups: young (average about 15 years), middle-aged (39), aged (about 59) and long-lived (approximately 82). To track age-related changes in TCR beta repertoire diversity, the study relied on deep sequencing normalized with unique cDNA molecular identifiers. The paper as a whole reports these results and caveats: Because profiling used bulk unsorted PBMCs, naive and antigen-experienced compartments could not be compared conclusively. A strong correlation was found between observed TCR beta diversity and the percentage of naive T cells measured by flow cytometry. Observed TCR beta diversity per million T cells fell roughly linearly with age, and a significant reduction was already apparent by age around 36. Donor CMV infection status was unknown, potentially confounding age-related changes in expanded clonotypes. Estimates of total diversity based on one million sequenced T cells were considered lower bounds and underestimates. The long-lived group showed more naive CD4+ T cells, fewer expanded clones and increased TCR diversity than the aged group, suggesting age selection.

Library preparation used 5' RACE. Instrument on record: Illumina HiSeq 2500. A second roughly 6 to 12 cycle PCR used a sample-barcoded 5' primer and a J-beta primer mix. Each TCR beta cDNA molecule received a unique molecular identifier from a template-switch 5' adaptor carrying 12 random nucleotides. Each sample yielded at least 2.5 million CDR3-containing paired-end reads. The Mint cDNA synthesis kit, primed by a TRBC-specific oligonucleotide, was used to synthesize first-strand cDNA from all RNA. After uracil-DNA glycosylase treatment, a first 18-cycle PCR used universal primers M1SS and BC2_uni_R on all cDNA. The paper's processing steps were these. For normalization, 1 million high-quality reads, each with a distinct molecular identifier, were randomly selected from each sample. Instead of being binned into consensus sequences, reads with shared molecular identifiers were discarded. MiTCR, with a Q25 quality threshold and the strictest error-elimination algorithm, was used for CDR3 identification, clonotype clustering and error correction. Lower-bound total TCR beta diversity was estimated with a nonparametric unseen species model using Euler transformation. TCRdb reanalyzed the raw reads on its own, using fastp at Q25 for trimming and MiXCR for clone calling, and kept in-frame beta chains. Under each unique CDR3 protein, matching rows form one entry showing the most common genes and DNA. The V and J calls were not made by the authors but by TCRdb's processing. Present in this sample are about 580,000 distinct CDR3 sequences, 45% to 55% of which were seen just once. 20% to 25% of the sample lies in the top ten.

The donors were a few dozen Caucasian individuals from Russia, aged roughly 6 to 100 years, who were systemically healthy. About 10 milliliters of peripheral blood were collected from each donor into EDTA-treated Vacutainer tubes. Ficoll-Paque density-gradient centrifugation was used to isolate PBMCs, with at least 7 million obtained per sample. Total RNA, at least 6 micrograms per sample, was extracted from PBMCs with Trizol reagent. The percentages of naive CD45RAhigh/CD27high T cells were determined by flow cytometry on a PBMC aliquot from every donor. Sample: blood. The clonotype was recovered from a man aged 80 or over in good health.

CDR3 loop: CASSLWATTYEQYF. The nucleotide sequence is TGTGCCAGCAGTTTATGGGCCACTACCTACGAGCAGTACTTC. Here the chain combines TRBV12-3 or TRBV12-4 and TRBJ2-7, with the D gene uncertain. The CDR3 goes from the cysteine to the phenylalanine over 14 residues. Only CDR3 DNA is held: 42 bases, read in frame from base 1. Trimming removed 2 bases from V and 2 bases from J, leaving 10 bases between the germline ends.